A single TCR beta chain is shown here with its context. Its antigen is undetermined. The treatment denotes: roughly 10-day PBMC culture with coronavirus spike peptide pools or control peptides (ViraFEST assay). T cells were expanded with peptide pools, and expanded clonotypes were identified by TCR sequencing. Sequence data for DNA of cultured CD4+ T cells were generated by the Oncomine TCR Beta short-read assay. Once CD4+ T cells had been cultured, genomic DNA was extracted from them. One entry per CDR3 protein results from TCRdb running MiXCR on the PCR reads. The table records about 11,000 distinct CDR3 sequences, around 60% of them present only once. With 3 bases clipped from V and 3 bases from J, the junction kept 4 bases outside the gene matches. Looked up from germline, CDR1 is SGHKS and CDR2 is YYEKEE (reference sequence). This CDR3 region has 15 residues. The data are from a study of vaccination and CD4 T cells after COVID-19. Background on the study: The makeup of the convalescents was six males and four females, two of them Hispanic. Post-diagnosis, post-COVID samples were collected after a median around 100 days, ranging 35 to 161.

The material sequenced was CD4+ T cells from blood, cultured in vitro. The TCR sequence derives from a human donor who had recovered from COVID-19. The J gene is TRBJ2-7, the V gene TRBV5-5; 12 bases agree with TRBD1. The CDR3 loop reads CASSSGTGGYYEQYF. CDR3 in DNA: TGTGCCAGCAGCTCCGGGACAGGGGGCTACTACGAGCAGTACTTC.